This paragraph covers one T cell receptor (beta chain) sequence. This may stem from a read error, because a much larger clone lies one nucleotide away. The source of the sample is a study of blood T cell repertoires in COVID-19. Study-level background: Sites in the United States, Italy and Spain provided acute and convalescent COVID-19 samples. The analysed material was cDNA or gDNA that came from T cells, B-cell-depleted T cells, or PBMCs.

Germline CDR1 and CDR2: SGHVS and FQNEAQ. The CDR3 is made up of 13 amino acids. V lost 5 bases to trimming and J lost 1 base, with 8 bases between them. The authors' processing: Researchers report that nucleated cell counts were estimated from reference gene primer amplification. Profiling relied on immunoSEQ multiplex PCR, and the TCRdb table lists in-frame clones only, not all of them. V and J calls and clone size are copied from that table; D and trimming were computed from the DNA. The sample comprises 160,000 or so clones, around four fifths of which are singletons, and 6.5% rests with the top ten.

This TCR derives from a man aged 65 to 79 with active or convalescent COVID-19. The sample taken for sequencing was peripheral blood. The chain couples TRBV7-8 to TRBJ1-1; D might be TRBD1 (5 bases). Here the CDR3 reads CASSQQENTEAFF. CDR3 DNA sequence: TGTGCCAGCAGCCAACAGGAGAACACTGAAGCTTTCTTT.